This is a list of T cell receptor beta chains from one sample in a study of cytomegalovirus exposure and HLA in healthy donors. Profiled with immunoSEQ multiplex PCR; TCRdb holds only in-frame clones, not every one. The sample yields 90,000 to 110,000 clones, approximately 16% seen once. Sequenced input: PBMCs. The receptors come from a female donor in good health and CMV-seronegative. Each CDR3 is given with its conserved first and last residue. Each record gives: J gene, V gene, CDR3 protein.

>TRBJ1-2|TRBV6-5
CASSYISGTGAHGYTF
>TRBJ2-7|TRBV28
CASSLRTGAYYEQYF
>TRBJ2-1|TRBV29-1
CSVEWANNEQFF
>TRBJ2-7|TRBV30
CAWTAGTGSYEQYF
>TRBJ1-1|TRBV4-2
CASSQESTAEAFF
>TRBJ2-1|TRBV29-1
CRATGTGGSGEQFF
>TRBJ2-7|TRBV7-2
CASSQLSGMRGEQYF
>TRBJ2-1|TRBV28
CASTPWTSGRVGGEQFF
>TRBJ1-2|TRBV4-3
CASSPGQGVGGYTF
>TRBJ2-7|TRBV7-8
CASSLLANPYEQYF
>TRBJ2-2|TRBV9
CASSVGLLRDNTGELFF
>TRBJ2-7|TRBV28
CASSYVTGGSEQYF
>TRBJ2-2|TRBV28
CASTAAGANTGELFF
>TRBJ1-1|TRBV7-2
CASSVQGSTEAFF
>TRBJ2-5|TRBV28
CASSLYPLAGASEETQYF
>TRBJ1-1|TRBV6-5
CASSYSGPLGTEAFF
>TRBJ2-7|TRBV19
CASSISVSTGQSLQYF
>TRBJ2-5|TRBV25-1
CASSKLGQGSQETQYF
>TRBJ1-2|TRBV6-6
CASSSQGAWGYTF
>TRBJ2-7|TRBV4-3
CASSQEWDSFYEQYF
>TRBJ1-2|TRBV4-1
CASSQDRVSSGYTF
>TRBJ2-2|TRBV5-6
CASSRTGELFF